The 15 T cell receptor beta chains reported below all come from one sample, sequenced in a study of vaccination effects on CD4 cells after COVID-19. Within the ViraFEST assay, antigen-specific CD4+ T cells underwent expansion with viral peptide pools prior to sequencing. When around 10 days of culture had elapsed, CD4+ T cells were isolated. Of the BNT162b2 and mRNA-1273 vaccines, participants received two doses of one or the other. What these receptors recognize is not known. Produced via immunoSEQ multiplex PCR; TCRdb's table is partial and in-frame only. The sample shows about 59,000 clones, around four fifths of them seen only once. The sample in question was CD4+ T cells from PBMCs cultured with HCoV-OC43 spike peptides, obtained after COVID-19 vaccination. The subset: HCoV-OC43 spike overlapping peptide pool stimulation. These receptor sequences come from a human donor who received a COVID-19 vaccine.

This clone is a singleton in its sample. V gene TRBV7-2 combines with J gene TRBJ2-3, with D possibly TRBD2 on 6 matching bases. The CDR3 runs 14 residues. V lost 8 bases to trimming and J lost 1 base, with 13 bases between them. The germline gives CDR1 SGHTA, CDR2 FQGNSA. DNA for the CDR3: TGTGCCAGCCAAAGAGGAGGGGGCACAGATACGCAGTATTTT. This gives the protein CASQRGGGTDTQYF.

The V gene is TRBV11-3, the J gene TRBJ2-3; possible D gene TRBD1, 6 bases. The CDR3 consists of 12 residues. Germline V gene sequence: CDR1 SGHNT, CDR2 YENEEA. V shed 10 bases and J shed 3 bases, with 11 bases lying between them. This CDR3 reads CATHTGTDTQYF. CDR3 in DNA: TGTGCCACACATACAGGGACAGATACGCAGTATTTT.

J is TRBJ1-2 and V is TRBV6-5, with a possible D match to TRBD1 (6 bases). The CDR3 consists of 16 residues. V was pared by 2 bases and J by 3 bases, with 16 bases between. The germline V gene has CDR1 MNHEY and CDR2 SVGAGI. CDR3 loop: CASSYGNRVMDYGYTF. CDR3 DNA sequence: TGTGCCAGCAGTTACGGCAACAGGGTGATGGACTATGGCTACACCTTC.

The chain links TRBV6-1 to TRBJ2-7; TRBD2 might be the D (7 bases). V lost 4 bases and J 0 bases, leaving 16 bases between the germline ends. Germline CDR1 reads MNHNS; CDR2 reads SASEGT. The CDR3 is 16 amino acids. CDR3 DNA: TGTGCCAGCAGTGGGGGAGGGACACCGAGCTCCTACGAGCAGTACGTC. The encoded protein is CASSGGGTPSSYEQYV.

A single count supports this clone. The chain carries TRBV7-3 and TRBJ2-5; 8 bases agree with TRBD2. The CDR3 totals 16 residues. V lost 1 base to trimming and J lost 2 bases; unmatched junction nucleotides: 6. Germline CDR1 reads SGHTA; CDR2 reads FQGTGA. The CDR3 DNA reads as TGTGCCAGCAGCTTAAATTCTGGCGGGGGGCAAGAGACCCAGTACTTC. It specifies CASSLNSGGGQETQYF.

This rearrangement joins TRBV10-2 to TRBJ1-5; TRBD1 is a possible D gene (6 bases). CDR1 WSHSY and CDR2 SAAADI come from the germline V gene. Trimming took off 1 base at V and 0 bases at J, with 19 bases between the two ends. The CDR3 has 19 amino acids. The CDR3 reads CASSEWPPRDTYSNQPQHF. As DNA, the CDR3 is TGCGCCAGCAGTGAGTGGCCCCCGCGGGACACATATAGCAATCAGCCCCAGCATTTT.

The CDR3 DNA reads TGTGCCACCAAGGGCGCAGCCGTCGATGAGCAGTTCTTC. Translated, it gives CATKGAAVDEQFF. The J gene is TRBJ2-1, the V gene TRBV24-1; D remains ambiguous. The V end lost 8 bases, the J end lost 8 bases, and 15 bases lay between the germline ends. The CDR3 covers 13 residues. Looked up from germline, CDR1 is KGHDR and CDR2 is SFDVKD.

The chain combines TRBV4-3 with TRBJ2-5; the match to TRBD1 covers 9 bases. With V trimmed by 5 bases and J by 5 bases, 18 bases remained unmatched. The germline gives CDR1 LGHNA, CDR2 YSLEER. This CDR3 is built from 18 residues. Written as DNA, the CDR3 is TGCGCCAGCAGCAAATCCCCCAGTCCGGGACAGGGATCCGAGACCCAGTACTTC. Its protein is CASSKSPSPGQGSETQYF.

CDR3 nucleotide sequence: TGTGCCAGCAGCGCCGGGACAGTGGACTATGGCTACACCTTC. Translated: CASSAGTVDYGYTF. This chain joins TRBV9 and TRBJ1-2; 7 positions agree with TRBD1. J was trimmed by 3 bases and V by 3 bases; bases with no gene match: 5. This CDR3 is 14 amino acids long. CDR1 and CDR2 from the germline V gene are SGDLS and YYNGEE.

The chain couples TRBV6-2 or TRBV6-3 to TRBJ2-1; 7 bases map to TRBD2. J lost 4 bases, V lost 2 bases, and 2 bases had no gene match. The CDR3 consists of 14 residues. Looked up from germline, CDR1 is MNHEY and CDR2 is SVGEGT. The CDR3 protein is CASSYGGVYNEQFF. The CDR3 DNA reads as TGTGCCAGCAGTTACGGGGGGGTGTACAATGAGCAGTTCTTC.

V is TRBV28 and J is TRBJ1-4; 11 bases agree with TRBD1. Germline V gives CDR1 MDHEN, CDR2 SYDVKM. CDR3 length: 15 amino acids. The junction had 5 bases not matched to a gene; V was cut back by 7 bases and J by 4 bases. The CDR3 nucleotides read TGTGCCAGCACCCTCGGGACAGGGGGTAATGAAAAACTGTTTTTT. Translated, it gives CASTLGTGGNEKLFF.

The gene calls are TRBV12-5 and TRBJ2-1; 7 bases map to TRBD2. The V and J ends lost 10 bases and 6 bases, in that order; junction bases with no gene match: 12. Germline CDR1 reads LGHNT; CDR2 reads FRNRAP. The CDR3 length is 14 residues. The CDR3 reads CATSNAGDFNEQFF. The CDR3 nucleotides read TGTGCTACCTCAAACGCGGGAGACTTCAATGAGCAGTTCTTC. Variable domain in full (rest from reference TRBV12-5 and TRBJ2-1): DARVTQTPRHKVTEMGQEVTMRCQPILGHNTVFWYRQTMMQGLELLAYFRNRAPLDDSGMPKDRFSAEMPDATLATLKIQPSEPRDSAVYFCATSNAGDFNEQFFGPGTRLTVL.

The V gene is TRBV6-2 or TRBV6-3, the J gene TRBJ2-3, with a weak D call TRBD2 (7 bases). CDR1 and CDR2 from the germline V gene are MNHEY and SVGEGT. The CDR3 spans 15 residues. V was pared by 6 bases and J by 5 bases, with 18 bases between. DNA for the CDR3: TGTGCCAGCAGCCGGTGGGGGGGGGCCGGAGATACGCAGTATTTT. Its translation: CASSRWGGAGDTQYF.

The chain has TRBV2 and TRBJ2-5; 9 nucleotides align to TRBD2. This CDR3 contains 15 residues. In germline, CDR1 is SNHLY, CDR2 FYNNEI. Trimming took 7 bases from V and 6 from J; bases not matched to a gene: 12. CDR3 in amino acids: CASKPPAGGVQTQYF. As DNA, the CDR3 is TGTGCCAGCAAGCCGCCAGCGGGGGGTGTGCAGACCCAGTACTTC.

This clone showed up just once. V usage is TRBV6-1 and J usage is TRBJ2-1; a weak D match, TRBD2 (5 bases). CDR3 length: 16 residues. V was shortened by 2 bases and J by 2 bases, with 13 bases between the two germline ends. Germline values: CDR1 MNHNS, CDR2 SASEGT. The CDR3 DNA reads as TGTGCCAGCAGTGAATGGTCAGCGGTAGCCTACAATGAGCAGTTCTTC. Protein product: CASSEWSAVAYNEQFF.